This T cell receptor (beta chain) was sequenced for a study of response to subunit inactivated influenza vaccine. Study-wide results and limits: New T cells are recruited in small numbers by each seasonal influenza vaccination, according to the authors' suggestion.

One entry per CDR3 protein results from TCRdb running MiXCR on the RT-PCR reads. The sample includes 500,000 to 600,000 distinct CDR3 sequences, approximately 7.6% seen only once; the top ten take over 10%. Germline CDR1 reads SGHAT; CDR2 reads FQNNGV. Between the trimmed V and J ends, which lost 5 bases and 7 bases, there was a span of 20 bases. The CDR3 is 15 residues long. This clonotype was seen a few times. Its specificity is not known. The TCR sequence derives from a man aged 50 to 75 who received an inactivated influenza vaccine. V is TRBV11-2 and J is TRBJ2-5, with D possibly matching TRBD2 (6 bases). Specimen: PBMCs from blood, collected 23 to 25 months after vaccination. The CDR3: CASSNSGLQAGTQYF. DNA for the CDR3: TGTGCCAGCAGCAACTCGGGACTCCAGGCGGGGACCCAGTACTTC.